The 30 T cell receptor beta chains in this list originate from one sample, sequenced in a study of cytomegalovirus exposure and HLA in healthy donors (dated by TCRdb to 2016 to 2017). The library was generated by the immunoSEQ multiplex PCR assay. The multiplex PCR relied on a mix of 60 forward primers for TCR Vbeta segments and 13 reverse primers for TCR Jbeta segments. What TCRdb holds here is the immuneACCESS table cut down to in-frame rearrangements. Part of the clones is not present; checked against another copy, under half of the missing clones reflect an unresolved V gene, and the others are unexplained. This sample holds 160,000 or so clones; approximately 81% were observed only once. The ten most abundant clones make up 6% to 9% of the sample. The sequencing sample was made of PBMCs. The receptors were sampled from a woman aged 25 to 39 in good health and CMV-seropositive.

The chain couples TRBV11-3 to TRBJ2-2; D gene ambiguous. The CDR3 covers 16 residues. V lost 1 base and J lost 5, with 14 bases in between. Per germline, CDR1 SGHNT and CDR2 YENEEA. The CDR3 sequence is CASSLGGLISTGELFF. For the CDR3, the DNA is TGTGCCAGCAGCTTAGGCGGCCTGATTAGTACCGGGGAGCTGTTTTTT.

The chain carries TRBV9 and TRBJ2-5, with 15 bases lining up with TRBD2. The CDR3 length is 15 residues. The germline V gene has CDR1 SGDLS and CDR2 YYNGEE. The J segment lost 5 bases and the V segment lost 4 bases, leaving 3 bases of the junction unmatched. The CDR3 DNA is TGTGCCAGCAGCTCCGGGACTAGCGGGAGGGAGACCCAGTACTTC. Its protein is CASSSGTSGRETQYF.

This rearrangement joins TRBV5-1 to TRBJ1-1; D possibly corresponds to TRBD1 (6 bases). V lost 1 base, J lost 3 bases, and 10 bases lay in between. This CDR3 has 14 residues. Germline V gene data show CDR1 as SGHRS and CDR2 as YFSETQ. The CDR3 sequence is CASSLKGGDTEAFF. The DNA of the CDR3 is TGCGCCAGCAGCTTGAAAGGGGGGGACACTGAAGCTTTCTTT.

The chain uses TRBV2 and TRBJ1-1; D is unclear. Germline V gene lookup returns CDR1 SNHLY and CDR2 FYNNEI. CDR3 size: 11 residues. Trimming shortened V by 6 bases and J by 6 bases, and 8 bases separated the two germline ends. The CDR3 is CASSLFPEAFF. DNA for the CDR3: TGTGCCAGCAGCCTCTTTCCTGAAGCTTTCTTT.

The gene calls are TRBV4-1 and TRBJ1-1; the D is unclear. The germline V and J ends were trimmed by 1 base and 8 bases, with 11 bases remaining between them. The CDR3 is 13 residues long. The V gene's germline CDR1 is MGHRA and CDR2 YSYEKL. Here the CDR3 DNA reads TGCGCCAGCAGCCAAGTCAGTGGGCGCGAAGCTTTCTTT. Its protein is CASSQVSGREAFF.

This chain connects TRBV5-1 to TRBJ1-1; D remains unclear. Trimming pared 0 bases from V and 6 bases from J, leaving 9 bases between. Per germline, CDR1 SGHRS and CDR2 YFSETQ. The CDR3 spans 13 residues. CDR3 coding DNA: TGCGCCAGCAGCTTGGTAGTAGAGGCTGAAGCTTTCTTT. It codes for CASSLVVEAEAFF.

The chain links TRBV4-2 to TRBJ1-6; a weak D match, TRBD1 (6 bases). The CDR3 has 14 residues. Per germline, CDR1 LGHNA and CDR2 YNFKEQ. The germline V and J ends were trimmed by 4 bases and 6 bases, with 10 bases remaining between them. The chain's CDR3 is CASSLQGGNSPLHF. The CDR3 DNA sequence: TGTGCCAGCAGCCTACAGGGCGGTAATTCACCCCTCCACTTT.

This chain uses TRBV19 with TRBJ2-1; maybe TRBD1 (5 bases). The CDR3 has 11 amino acids. Germline V gives CDR1 LNHDA, CDR2 SQIVND (reference sequence). Trimming cost V 1 base and J 11 bases, with 6 bases left between them. The CDR3 DNA reads as TGTGCCAGTAGTATAGGGGGCCAGCAGTTCTTC. It is translated as CASSIGGQQFF.

This clone is a singleton in its sample. The V call is TRBV12-1, the J call TRBJ2-7; TRBD2 was called by the table and not checked on the DNA. TRBV12-1 is assigned pseudogene status. This CDR3 comprises 14 residues. CDR3: CASSANGGDNEQYF. The CDR3 nucleotides read TGTGCCAGCAGTGCAAACGGGGGGGATAACGAGCAGTACTTC.

The gene calls are TRBV13 and TRBJ1-6, with TRBD1 matching over 8 bases. Germline values: CDR1 PRHDT, CDR2 FYEKMQ (reference sequence). V lost 6 bases to trimming and J lost 8 bases; unmatched junction nucleotides: 12. This CDR3 is built from 16 residues. CDR3 in DNA: TGTGCCAGCAGTTCCATTACAGGGGGAGAGTATTCACCCCTCCACTTT. Its protein is CASSSITGGEYSPLHF.

The rearrangement links TRBV6-5 to TRBJ2-3, with a weak D call TRBD2 (5 bases). CDR1 and CDR2 (germline): MNHEY, SVGAGI. Trimming pared 0 bases from V and 4 bases from J, leaving 11 bases between. This CDR3 is built from 15 residues. The CDR3 here is CASSYSRVGADTQYF. For the CDR3, the DNA is TGTGCCAGCAGTTACTCGAGGGTGGGAGCAGATACGCAGTATTTT.

The genes are TRBV6-4 and TRBJ2-3; 7 positions match TRBD1. Per germline, CDR1 MRHNA and CDR2 SNTAGT. The CDR3 is 14 residues long. J gave up 1 base and V 5 bases, and 3 bases lay outside the gene matches. The CDR3 DNA reads as TGTGCCAGCAGTAGAGGGGGCGGCACAGATACGCAGTATTTT. It encodes CASSRGGGTDTQYF.

The rearrangement joins TRBV6-5 to TRBJ1-2; 12 bases are shared with TRBD1. CDR1 is MNHEY, CDR2 SVGAGI, per germline. The ends lost 2 bases at V and 8 bases at J; junction bases unmatched: 6. The CDR3 consists of 15 residues. The CDR3 loop reads CASSYLGTGGGGYTF. In DNA form, the CDR3 reads TGTGCCAGCAGTTACCTTGGGACAGGGGGCGGGGGCTACACCTTC.

There are a few counts of this clone. The chain has TRBV29-1 and TRBJ2-7, with D perhaps matching TRBD1 (6 bases). This CDR3 is 12 amino acids long. The V and J ends lost 6 bases and 7 bases respectively, with 16 bases between them. CDR1 and CDR2 from the germline V gene are SQVTM and ANQGSEA. The CDR3 DNA follows: TGCAGCGTCCGTGGACAGTTAGGAGAGCAGTACTTC. This encodes CSVRGQLGEQYF.

The chain carries TRBV5-5 and TRBJ1-5, with D maybe TRBD1 (5 bases). V lost 3 bases, J lost 4 bases, and 14 bases lay in between. The germline CDR1 and CDR2 sequences are SGHKS and YYEKEE (reference sequence). The CDR3 covers 15 residues. CDR3 in amino acids: CASSSRAGLNQPQHF. CDR3 nucleotide sequence: TGTGCCAGCAGCTCCCGGGCGGGGCTAAATCAGCCCCAGCATTTT.

V is TRBV4-1 and J is TRBJ1-5, with unresolved D. Germline values: CDR1 MGHRA, CDR2 YSYEKL. V was cut by 0 bases and J by 9 bases, with 15 bases left in between. CDR3 length: 15 residues. This CDR3 reads CASSQDGGRTRPQHF. The CDR3 nucleotides are TGCGCCAGCAGCCAAGATGGAGGTCGGACTCGGCCCCAGCATTTT.

The rearrangement joins TRBV6-5 to TRBJ1-2; a possible D gene is TRBD1 (6 bases). Deletions cut 5 bases from V and 0 bases from J, with 10 bases between. Germline V lookup: CDR1 MNHEY, CDR2 SVGAGI. The CDR3 has 14 residues. The CDR3 spells CASSRTASNYGYTF. The CDR3 DNA reads as TGTGCCAGCAGTAGGACAGCTTCTAACTATGGCTACACCTTC.

The chain uses TRBV6-4 and TRBJ2-5; TRBD2 matches 9 bases. The CDR3 has 17 amino acids. V trimming: 3 bases; J trimming: 1 base; junction bases outside the gene matches: 9. The germline gives CDR1 MRHNA, CDR2 SNTAGT. CDR3 bases: TGTGCCAGCAGTGAAGTTCCCCTAGCGGGGAGCCAAGAGACCCAGTACTTC. Its translation is CASSEVPLAGSQETQYF.

The chain links TRBV18 to TRBJ2-1; the D is unclear. Trimming shortened V by 0 bases and J by 10 bases, and 10 bases separated the two germline ends. CDR1 and CDR2 (germline): KGHSH, LQKENI. The CDR3 is made up of 13 amino acids. In nucleotides, the CDR3 is TGTGCCAGCTCACCACCTTCCGCGCGGGAGCAGTTCTTC. Its protein is CASSPPSAREQFF.

The CDR3: CATHRGRTKEQYF. The CDR3 DNA reads TGTGCCACACACAGGGGTCGGACTAAAGAGCAGTACTTC. The chain links TRBV28 to TRBJ2-7; TRBD1 is a possible D gene (7 bases). V was cut by 10 bases and J by 7 bases, with 20 bases left in between. The CDR3 covers 13 residues. In germline, CDR1 is MDHEN, CDR2 SYDVKM.

This chain uses TRBV6-4 with TRBJ2-2, with 8 positions matching TRBD1. The length of the CDR3 is 15 residues. After removal of 8 bases from V and 3 bases from J, the junction contained 8 bases not matched to a gene. Germline V lookup: CDR1 MRHNA, CDR2 SNTAGT. In DNA, the CDR3 is TGTGCCAGCTCGGAGACAGGGGCGGACACCGGGGAGCTGTTTTTT. The encoded protein is CASSETGADTGELFF.

This chain connects TRBV19 to TRBJ2-1, with 12 bases matching TRBD2. The germline CDR1 and CDR2 sequences are LNHDA and SQIVND (reference sequence). The V and J ends lost 6 bases and 0 bases, in that order; junction bases with no gene match: 9. This CDR3 region has 18 residues. CDR3 coding DNA: TGTGCCAGTAGAAACCCACTAGCGGGGGGAAGCTCCTACAATGAGCAGTTCTTC. The encoded protein is CASRNPLAGGSSYNEQFF.

The V gene is TRBV7-2, the J gene TRBJ1-2, with D perhaps TRBD1 (5 bases). From germline, CDR1 is SGHTA and CDR2 FQGNSA. V was clipped by 2 bases and J by 6 bases, with 13 bases between them. The CDR3 runs 14 residues. The CDR3 coding sequence is TGTGCCAGCAGCTTAATGGGGCACTTCGATGGCTACACCTTC. Translating it yields CASSLMGHFDGYTF.

The rearrangement joins TRBV5-1 to TRBJ2-1; 8 nucleotides line up with TRBD1. This CDR3 region has 15 residues. Germline CDR1 SGHRS, CDR2 YFSETQ. After removal of 3 bases from V and 6 bases from J, the junction contained 8 bases not matched to a gene. CDR3 nucleotides: TGCGCCAGCAGCTCCCTCCGGGACAGGCCCAATGAGCAGTTCTTC. It yields the protein CASSSLRDRPNEQFF.

This chain's CDR3 is CASSYSRGGAATNEKLFF. CDR3 DNA: TGTGCCAGCAGTTACTCAAGGGGGGGGGCTGCAACTAATGAAAAACTGTTTTTT. V is TRBV6-8 and J is TRBJ1-4; tentatively, D is TRBD1 (6 bases). The germline gives CDR1 MNHGY, CDR2 SAAAGT. The CDR3 consists of 18 residues. Trimming removed 0 bases at V and 0 bases at J, with 14 bases between.

The chain uses TRBV9 and TRBJ2-2; D is possibly TRBD2 (7 bases). V lost 0 bases and J lost 6, with 12 bases in between. The CDR3 runs to 15 residues. Germline CDR1 and CDR2: SGDLS and YYNGEE. The CDR3 protein is CASSVGGGAAGELFF. CDR3 bases: TGTGCCAGCAGCGTAGGTGGGGGGGCGGCCGGGGAGCTGTTTTTT. The variable domain in full, with the rest retrieved from reference TRBV9 and TRBJ2-2, is DSGVTQTPKHLITATGQRVTLRCSPRSGDLSVYWYQQSLDQGLQFLIQYYNGEERAKGNILERFSAQQFPDLHSELNLSSLELGDSALYFCASSVGGGAAGELFFGEGSRLTVL.

The V call is TRBV5-4, the J call TRBJ2-5, with 7 bases matching TRBD1. V gave up 0 bases and J gave up 1 base; unmatched junction bases: 3. Germline V gene lookup returns CDR1 SGHNT and CDR2 YYREEE (reference sequence). The CDR3 totals 15 residues. In DNA, the CDR3 is TGTGCCAGCAGCTTGGCTACAGGGGTCCAAGAGACCCAGTACTTC. As protein: CASSLATGVQETQYF.

This clone appeared many times. V and J are TRBV6-1 and TRBJ2-1; possibly TRBD1 for D (5 bases). In germline, CDR1 is MNHNS, CDR2 SASEGT. The CDR3 covers 13 residues. V lost 8 bases to trimming and J lost 7 bases, with 15 bases between them. The CDR3 DNA follows: TGTGCCAGCGGGATATCAGGGTTGAATGAGCAGTTCTTC. It encodes CASGISGLNEQFF.

The J gene is TRBJ1-3, the V gene TRBV5-4; perhaps TRBD1 as D (6 bases). This CDR3 has 16 residues. Looked up from germline, CDR1 is SGHNT and CDR2 is YYREEE (reference sequence). The V gene lost 4 bases and the J gene lost 4 bases, with 18 bases spanning the gap. The CDR3 sequence: CASSITLDRSGNTIYF. The CDR3 bases are TGTGCCAGCAGCATCACCCTCGACAGGTCAGGAAACACCATATATTTT.

This clone was observed a handful of times. The V call is TRBV29-1, the J call TRBJ2-3, with 7 positions matching TRBD2. Germline values: CDR1 SQVTM, CDR2 ANQGSEA. V shed 5 bases, J shed 0 bases, and the junction held 2 bases outside the gene matches. This CDR3 contains 13 residues. The CDR3, as DNA: TGCAGCGTTTTCGGGGGGAGCACAGATACGCAGTATTTT. Translation gives CSVFGGSTDTQYF.